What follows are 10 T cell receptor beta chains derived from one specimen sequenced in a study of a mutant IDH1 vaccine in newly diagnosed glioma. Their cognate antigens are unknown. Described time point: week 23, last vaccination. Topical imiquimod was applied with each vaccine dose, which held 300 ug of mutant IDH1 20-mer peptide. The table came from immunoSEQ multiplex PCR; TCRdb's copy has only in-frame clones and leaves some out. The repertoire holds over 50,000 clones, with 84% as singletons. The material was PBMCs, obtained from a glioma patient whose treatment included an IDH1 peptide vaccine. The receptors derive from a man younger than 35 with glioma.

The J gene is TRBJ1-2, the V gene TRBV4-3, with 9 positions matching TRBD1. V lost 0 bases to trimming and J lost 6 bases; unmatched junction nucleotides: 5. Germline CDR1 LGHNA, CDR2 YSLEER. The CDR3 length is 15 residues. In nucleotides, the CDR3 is TGCGCCAGCAGCCAAGACTGGACAGGGGTTCATGGCTACACCTTC. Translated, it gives CASSQDWTGVHGYTF.

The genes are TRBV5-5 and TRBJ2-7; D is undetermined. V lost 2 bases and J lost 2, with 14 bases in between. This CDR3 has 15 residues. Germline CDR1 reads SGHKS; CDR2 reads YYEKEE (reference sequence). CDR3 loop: CASSLNSGITYEQYF. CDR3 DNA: TGTGCCAGCAGCTTAAACAGTGGAATAACCTACGAGCAGTACTTC. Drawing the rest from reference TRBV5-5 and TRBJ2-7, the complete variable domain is DAGVTQSPTHLIKTRGQQVTLRCSPISGHKSVSWYQQVLGQGPQFIFQYYEKEERGRGNFPDRFSARQFPNYSSELNVNALLLGDSALYLCASSLNSGITYEQYFGPGTRLTVT.

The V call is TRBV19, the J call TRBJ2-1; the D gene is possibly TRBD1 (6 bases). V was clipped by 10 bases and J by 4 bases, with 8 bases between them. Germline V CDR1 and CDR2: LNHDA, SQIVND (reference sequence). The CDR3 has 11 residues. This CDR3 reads CATQGYNEQFF. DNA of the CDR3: TGTGCCACCCAGGGGTACAATGAGCAGTTCTTC. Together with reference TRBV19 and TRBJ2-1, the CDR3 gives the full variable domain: DGGITQSPKYLFRKEGQNVTLSCEQNLNHDAMYWYRQDPGQGLRLIYYSQIVNDFQKGDIAEGYSVSREKKESFPLTVTSAQKNPTAFYLCATQGYNEQFFGPGTRLTVL.

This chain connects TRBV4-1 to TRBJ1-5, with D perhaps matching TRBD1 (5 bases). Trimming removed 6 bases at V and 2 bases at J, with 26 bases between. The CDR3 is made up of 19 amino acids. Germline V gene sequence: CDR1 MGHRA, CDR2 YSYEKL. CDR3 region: CASRPFYGGSPWGNQPQHF. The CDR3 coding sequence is TGCGCCAGCAGGCCCTTTTACGGGGGTAGCCCTTGGGGCAATCAGCCCCAGCATTTT.

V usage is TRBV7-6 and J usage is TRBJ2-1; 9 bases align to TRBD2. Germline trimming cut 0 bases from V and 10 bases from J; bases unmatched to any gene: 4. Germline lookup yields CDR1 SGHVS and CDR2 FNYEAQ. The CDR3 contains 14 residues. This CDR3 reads CASSLAVAGDEQFF. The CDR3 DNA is TGTGCCAGCAGCTTAGCGGTAGCGGGAGACGAGCAGTTCTTC.

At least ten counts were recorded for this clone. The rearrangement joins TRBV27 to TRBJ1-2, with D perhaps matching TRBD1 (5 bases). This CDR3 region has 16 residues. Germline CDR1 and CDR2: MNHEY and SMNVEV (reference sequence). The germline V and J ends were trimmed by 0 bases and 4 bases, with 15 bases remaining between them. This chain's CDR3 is CASSLSKGSPGYGYTF. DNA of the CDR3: TGTGCCAGCAGTTTATCAAAGGGGTCCCCGGGCTATGGCTACACCTTC.

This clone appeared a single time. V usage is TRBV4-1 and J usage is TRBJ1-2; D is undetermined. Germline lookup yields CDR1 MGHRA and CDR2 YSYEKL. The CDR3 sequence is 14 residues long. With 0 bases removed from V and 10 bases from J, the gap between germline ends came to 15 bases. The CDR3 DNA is TGCGCCAGCAGCCAAGATAACTCCATTTCATACTACACCTTC. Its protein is CASSQDNSISYYTF.

The CDR3 here is CAISERYGNTIYF. DNA for the CDR3: TGTGCCATCAGTGAGAGATACGGAAACACCATATATTTT. The chain joins TRBV10-3 to TRBJ1-3; D is undetermined. The V gene's germline CDR1 is ENHRY and CDR2 SYGVKD. The ends were cut back, 2 bases at V and 4 bases at J, with 6 bases in the middle. This CDR3 is 13 amino acids long.

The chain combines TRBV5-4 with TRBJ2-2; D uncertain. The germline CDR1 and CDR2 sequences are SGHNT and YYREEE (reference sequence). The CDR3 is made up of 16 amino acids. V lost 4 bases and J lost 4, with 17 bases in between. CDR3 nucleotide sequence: TGTGCCAGCAGCATAGAGTACTTCCGAACCACCGGGGAGCTGTTTTTT. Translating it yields CASSIEYFRTTGELFF.

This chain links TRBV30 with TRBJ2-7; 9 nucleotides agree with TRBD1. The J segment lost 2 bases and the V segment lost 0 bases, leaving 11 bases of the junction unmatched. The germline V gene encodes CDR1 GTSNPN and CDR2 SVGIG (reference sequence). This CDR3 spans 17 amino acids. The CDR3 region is CAWSVPLGQGGTYEQYF. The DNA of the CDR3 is TGTGCCTGGAGTGTACCCTTGGGACAGGGAGGCACCTACGAGCAGTACTTC.